This entry lists 20 T cell receptor beta chains sequenced from one sample in a study of identical twins. TCRdb reprocessed the 5' RACE reads with MiXCR, giving one entry per CDR3 protein. Of 500,000 or so distinct CDR3 sequences in the sample, about 20% were seen once. This sample was shared with a second study, whose subject was T cells expressing NK-cell markers.

The sample consisted of CD4+ T cells sorted from blood. The receptors were sampled from a woman under 30 in good health.

This chain links TRBV10-3 with TRBJ2-7, with D possibly being TRBD1 (6 bases). Germline CDR1 and CDR2: ENHRY and SYGVKD. Trimming removed 4 bases from V and 4 bases from J, with 17 bases in between. The CDR3 runs 15 residues. Here the CDR3 reads CAISVHGRQAYEQYF. Here the CDR3 DNA reads TGTGCCATCAGTGTTCACGGGCGACAGGCGTACGAGCAGTACTTC.

The sample holds a few counts of this clonotype. The rearrangement joins TRBV6-1 to TRBJ1-5; no reliable D call. Germline loops: CDR1 MNHNS, CDR2 SASEGT. Trimming removed 8 bases from V and 1 base from J, with 15 bases in between. The CDR3 length is 15 residues. The CDR3 reads CASPKEGTSNQPQHF. The CDR3 DNA follows: TGTGCCAGCCCAAAGGAAGGAACGAGCAATCAGCCCCAGCATTTT.

The chain recombines TRBV5-1 with TRBJ2-7; possibly TRBD2 for D (5 bases). CDR3 length equals 13 residues. With 7 bases removed from V and 2 bases from J, the gap between germline ends came to 13 bases. Germline CDR1 SGHRS, CDR2 YFSETQ. The CDR3 protein is CASRPDGAYEQYF. The CDR3 region has the DNA TGCGCCAGCCGTCCGGACGGGGCCTACGAGCAGTACTTC.

The chain has TRBV5-1 and TRBJ1-6; a weak D match, TRBD1 (5 bases). V was trimmed by 0 bases and J by 6 bases, leaving 13 bases between them. The CDR3 loop spans 16 amino acids. Germline lookup yields CDR1 SGHRS and CDR2 YFSETQ. CDR3 region: CASSLVYGTGNSPLHF. Here the CDR3 DNA reads TGCGCCAGCAGCTTGGTATACGGGACTGGTAATTCACCCCTCCACTTT.

This chain links TRBV20-1 with TRBJ1-2; the D is unclear. The CDR3 extends over 12 amino acids. Germline V CDR1 and CDR2: DFQATT, SNEGSKA (reference sequence). V was trimmed by 0 bases and J by 3 bases, leaving 5 bases between them. CDR3 coding DNA: TGCAGTGCTAGAGAGCAGGACTATGGCTACACCTTC. Amino acid sequence: CSAREQDYGYTF.

The chain is built from TRBV20-1 and TRBJ1-2, with 11 nucleotides matching TRBD1. J gave up 8 bases and V 6 bases, and 8 bases lay outside the gene matches. CDR3 length: 13 residues. The germline V gene has CDR1 DFQATT and CDR2 SNEGSKA (reference sequence). The CDR3 loop reads CSARPDRGQGYTF. In nucleotides, the CDR3 is TGCAGTGCCAGACCGGACAGGGGGCAAGGCTACACCTTC.

This chain joins TRBV6-5 and TRBJ2-7, with D perhaps matching TRBD2 (6 bases). The germline V gene encodes CDR1 MNHEY and CDR2 SVGAGI. The CDR3 sequence is 15 residues long. V lost 1 base and J 0 bases, leaving 10 bases between the germline ends. CDR3: CASSYFLASSYEQYF. DNA for the CDR3: TGTGCCAGCAGTTACTTTCTAGCGTCCTCCTACGAGCAGTACTTC.

There are a few counts of this clonotype. This chain uses TRBV5-1 with TRBJ1-2; no definite D call. Germline CDR1 reads SGHRS; CDR2 reads YFSETQ. The V end was cut by 1 base, the J end by 8 bases, with 15 bases between. The CDR3 runs to 14 residues. This CDR3 reads CASSLTGREGGYTF. The CDR3, as DNA: TGCGCCAGCAGCTTGACCGGACGGGAGGGCGGCTACACCTTC.

J is TRBJ2-1 and V is TRBV20-1, with 7 bases that match TRBD2. V shed 8 bases, J shed 8 bases, and the junction held 9 bases outside the gene matches. Germline values: CDR1 DFQATT, CDR2 SNEGSKA (reference sequence). CDR3 size: 12 residues. This chain's CDR3 is CSCLYREDEQFF. CDR3 bases: TGCAGTTGCCTTTACCGGGAGGATGAGCAGTTCTTC.

This clonotype has a handful of counts. The rearrangement uses TRBV4-3 and TRBJ2-7, with D possibly being TRBD1 (5 bases). The germline V and J ends were trimmed by 3 bases and 3 bases, with 9 bases remaining between them. From germline, CDR1 is LGHNA and CDR2 YSLEER. The CDR3 covers 13 residues. The CDR3 coding sequence is TGCGCCAGCAGCCACACTACAGGCTACGAGCAGTACTTC. It codes for CASSHTTGYEQYF.

This clonotype was observed many times. V gene TRBV5-1 combines with J gene TRBJ2-4; possibly TRBD2 for D (6 bases). From germline, CDR1 is SGHRS and CDR2 YFSETQ. The CDR3 has 17 residues. V lost 0 bases, J lost 0 bases, and 13 bases lay in between. The CDR3 coding sequence is TGCGCCAGCAGCTTGGCCCCGGGGGACGTAGCCAAAAACATTCAGTACTTC. Protein sequence: CASSLAPGDVAKNIQYF.

This clonotype has more than one count but fewer than ten. The CDR3 loop is CSARSISGSSYNEQFF. CDR3 bases: TGCAGTGCTAGATCCATTAGCGGGAGCTCCTACAATGAGCAGTTCTTC. The V and J genes are TRBV20-1 and TRBJ2-1; 9 nucleotides agree with TRBD2. Germline CDR1 and CDR2: DFQATT and SNEGSKA (reference sequence). The trim removed 2 bases at V and 0 bases at J, leaving 5 bases unmatched. The CDR3 has 16 residues.

The J gene is TRBJ1-2, the V gene TRBV20-1; D is undetermined. CDR3 length: 11 amino acids. The V end was cut by 3 bases, the J end by 1 base, with 3 bases between. Per germline, CDR1 DFQATT and CDR2 SNEGSKA (reference sequence). The CDR3 bases are TGCAGTGCTAGTAGTAACTATGGCTACACCTTC. Translation: CSASSNYGYTF.

Here the CDR3 DNA reads TGCAGTGCTAGTAGCGGGGGCTCACGGGGCGAGCAGTACTTC. Amino acids: CSASSGGSRGEQYF. This rearrangement joins TRBV20-1 to TRBJ2-7; 9 nucleotides line up with TRBD2. V was pared by 3 bases and J by 6 bases, with 9 bases of the junction left unmatched. CDR1 is DFQATT, CDR2 SNEGSKA, per germline (reference sequence). The CDR3 loop spans 14 amino acids.

This clonotype came up a few times. The chain carries TRBV5-1 and TRBJ2-2, with 8 bases identical to TRBD2. CDR3 length: 15 amino acids. In germline, CDR1 is SGHRS, CDR2 YFSETQ. V trimming: 1 base; J trimming: 2 bases; junction bases outside the gene matches: 1. The DNA for the CDR3 is TGCGCCAGCAGCTTGACTAGCGGAAACACCGGGGAGCTGTTTTTT. Its translation: CASSLTSGNTGELFF.

This clonotype was picked up a small number of times. The chain links TRBV6-1 to TRBJ2-7, with 12 nucleotides matching TRBD2. The CDR3 has 14 amino acids. Losses at the gene ends were 6 bases for V and 4 bases for J; bases not matched to a gene: 4. Per the germline V gene, CDR1 is MNHNS and CDR2 is SASEGT. CDR3 in DNA: TGTGCCAGCAGGCGACTAGCGGGGGTATACGAGCAGTACTTC. Translated, it gives CASRRLAGVYEQYF.

This clonotype showed up just a few times. The chain joins TRBV7-2 to TRBJ2-1; 8 bases fit TRBD2. V shed 6 bases, J shed 14 bases, and the junction held 9 bases outside the gene matches. The CDR3 sequence is 12 residues long. The germline V gene has CDR1 SGHTA and CDR2 FQGNSA. Here the CDR3 DNA reads TGTGCCAGCAGTTTTAGGGGACTAGGGAAGTTCTTC. Translating gives CASSFRGLGKFF.

This clonotype was counted a few times. The chain employs TRBV5-1 and TRBJ2-1; TRBD1 agrees at 7 bases. J lost 1 base, V lost 1 base, and 5 bases had no gene match. CDR1 is SGHRS and CDR2 is YFSETQ in the germline V gene. The CDR3 loop spans 16 amino acids. CDR3 residues: CASSLRVTGSYNEQFF. The DNA of the CDR3 is TGCGCCAGCAGCTTGCGGGTGACAGGGTCCTACAATGAGCAGTTCTTC. The full variable domain, its missing parts supplied by reference TRBV5-1 and TRBJ2-1, is KAGVTQTPRYLIKTRGQQVTLSCSPISGHRSVSWYQQTPGQGLQFLFEYFSETQRNKGNFPGRFSGRQFSNSRSEMNVSTLELGDSALYLCASSLRVTGSYNEQFFGPGTRLTVL.

The chain combines TRBV6-5 with TRBJ2-5; D unresolved. Germline lookup yields CDR1 MNHEY and CDR2 SVGAGI. The CDR3 runs 12 residues. V lost 8 bases and J 7 bases, leaving 14 bases between the germline ends. CDR3 in amino acids: CASVGPTGTQYF. The CDR3 nucleotides are TGTGCCAGCGTTGGACCTACGGGGACCCAGTACTTC.

This clonotype was recorded a few times. This chain links TRBV6-1 with TRBJ2-4; perhaps TRBD1 as D (5 bases). The CDR3 has 13 residues. Trimming pared 3 bases from V and 9 bases from J, leaving 12 bases between. Germline CDR1 and CDR2: MNHNS and SASEGT. The CDR3 here is CASSEVRESIQYF. The CDR3 DNA reads TGTGCCAGCAGTGAGGTCAGGGAAAGCATTCAGTACTTC.